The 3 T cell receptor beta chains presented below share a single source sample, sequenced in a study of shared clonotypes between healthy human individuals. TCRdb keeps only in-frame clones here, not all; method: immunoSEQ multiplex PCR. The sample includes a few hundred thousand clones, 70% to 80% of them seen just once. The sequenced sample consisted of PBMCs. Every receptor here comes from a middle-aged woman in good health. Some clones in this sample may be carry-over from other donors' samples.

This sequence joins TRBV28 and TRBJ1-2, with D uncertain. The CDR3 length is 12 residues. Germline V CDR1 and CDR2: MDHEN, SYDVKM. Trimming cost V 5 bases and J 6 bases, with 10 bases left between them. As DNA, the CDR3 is TGTGCCAGCAGTATTCCGTCCGATGGCTACACCTTC. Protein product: CASSIPSDGYTF.

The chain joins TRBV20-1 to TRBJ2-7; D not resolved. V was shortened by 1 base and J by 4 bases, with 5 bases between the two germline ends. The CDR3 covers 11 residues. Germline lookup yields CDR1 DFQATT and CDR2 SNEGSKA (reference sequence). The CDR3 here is CSARARYEQYF. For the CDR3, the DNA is TGCAGTGCTAGAGCCCGTTACGAGCAGTACTTC.

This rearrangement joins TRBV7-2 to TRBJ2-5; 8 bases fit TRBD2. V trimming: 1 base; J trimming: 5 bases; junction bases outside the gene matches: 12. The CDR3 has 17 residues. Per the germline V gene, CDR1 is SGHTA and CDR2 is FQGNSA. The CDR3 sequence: CASSLVFGLASGETQYF. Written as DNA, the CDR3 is TGTGCCAGCAGCTTAGTGTTCGGACTAGCTTCGGGGGAGACCCAGTACTTC.